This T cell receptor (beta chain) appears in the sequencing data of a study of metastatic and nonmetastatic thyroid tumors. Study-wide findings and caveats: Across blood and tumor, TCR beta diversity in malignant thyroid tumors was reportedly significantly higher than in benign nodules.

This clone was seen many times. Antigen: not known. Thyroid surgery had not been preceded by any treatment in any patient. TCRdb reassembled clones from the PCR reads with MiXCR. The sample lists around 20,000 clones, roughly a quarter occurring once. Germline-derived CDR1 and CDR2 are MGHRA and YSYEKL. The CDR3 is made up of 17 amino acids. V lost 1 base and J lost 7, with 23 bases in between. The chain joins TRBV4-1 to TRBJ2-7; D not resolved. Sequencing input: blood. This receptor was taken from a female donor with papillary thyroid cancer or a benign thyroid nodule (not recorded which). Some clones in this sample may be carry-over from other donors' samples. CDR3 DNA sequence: TGCGCCAGCAGCCAAGCCTTCCCGGACCTCACCCATCGGGAGCAGTACTTC. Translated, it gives CASSQAFPDLTHREQYF.